The 18 T cell receptor beta chains listed next were all sequenced from one sample in a study of T cells in Graves' hyperthyroidism and ophthalmopathy (dated by TCRdb to between 2018 and 2021). The library was generated by multiplex PCR. Sequencing was carried out with an Illumina HiSeq 2000. The TCR beta CDR3 regions were amplified from the RNA transcripts. The TCR CDR3 was subjected to a first round of RT-PCR using the HTBI primer set and the Qiagen OneStep RT-PCR kit. TCRdb reprocessing: public reads trimmed at Q25 with fastp, clones called with MiXCR, in-frame beta chains kept. Under each unique CDR3 protein, matching rows form one entry showing the most common genes and DNA. The sample table shows about 610,000 distinct CDR3 sequences, and more than 15% are seen once. The ten largest clonotypes hold approximately 3.5% of the sample. The sample taken for sequencing was blood. These receptors were taken from a middle-aged woman with Graves' ophthalmopathy.

The chain links TRBV25-1 to TRBJ2-5, with D tentatively TRBD1 (6 bases). The V end lost 9 bases, the J end lost 2 bases, and 19 bases lay between the germline ends. In germline, CDR1 is MGHDK, CDR2 SYGVNS. This CDR3 spans 15 amino acids. The CDR3, as DNA: TGTGCCAGTGGGGAGCAGACAGGACCACAAGAGACCCAGTACTTC. Encoded protein: CASGEQTGPQETQYF. Full variable domain (outside the CDR3, taken from reference TRBV25-1 and TRBJ2-5): EADIYQTPRYLVIGTGKKITLECSQTMGHDKMYWYQQDPGMELHLIHYSYGVNSTEKGDLSSESTVSRIRTEHFPLTLESARPSHTSQYLCASGEQTGPQETQYFGPGTRLLVL.

This clonotype showed up many times. CDR3 nucleotide sequence: TGTGCCAGCAGTTACAGAGGACCCTCCTACGAGCAGTACTTC. Translated: CASSYRGPSYEQYF. The J gene is TRBJ2-7, the V gene TRBV6-5; no clear D. The CDR3 has 14 residues. The germline V and J ends were trimmed by 2 bases and 0 bases, with 8 bases remaining between them. Germline V CDR1 and CDR2: MNHEY, SVGAGI.

This clonotype was recorded a few times. This sequence joins TRBV6-5 and TRBJ1-5; a weak D match, TRBD1 (5 bases). With 4 bases removed from V and 2 bases from J, the gap between germline ends came to 12 bases. The CDR3 runs 15 residues. Germline loops: CDR1 MNHEY, CDR2 SVGAGI. Here the CDR3 DNA reads TGTGCCAGCAGTTTGGACGGGACGGGCAATCAGCCCCAGCATTTT. Amino acids: CASSLDGTGNQPQHF.

The V call is TRBV29-1, the J call TRBJ1-2, with D possibly TRBD1 on 6 matching bases. The ends were cut back, 6 bases at V and 3 bases at J, with 17 bases in the middle. The CDR3 sequence is 14 residues long. The germline CDR1 and CDR2 sequences are SQVTM and ANQGSEA. The CDR3 loop is CSVFTLGGDYGYTF. In nucleotides, the CDR3 is TGCAGCGTCTTTACCCTTGGGGGCGACTATGGCTACACCTTC. Drawing the rest from reference TRBV29-1 and TRBJ1-2, the complete variable domain is SAVISQKPSRDICQRGTSLTIQCQVDSQVTMMFWYRQQPGQSLTLIATANQGSEATYESGFVIDKFPISRPNLTFSTLTVSNMSPEDSSIYLCSVFTLGGDYGYTFGSGTRLTVV.

This clonotype came up once. The chain employs TRBV11-2 and TRBJ1-2; a weak D match, TRBD1 (6 bases). Germline V gene data show CDR1 as SGHAT and CDR2 as FQNNGV. The CDR3 runs 12 residues. V lost 1 base, J lost 13 bases, and 13 bases lay in between. The CDR3 DNA follows: TGTGCCAGCAGCTTAGGGGACAAAGCCTCCACCTTC. As protein: CASSLGDKASTF.

In its sample, this clonotype was seen a few times. The rearrangement uses TRBV12-3 or TRBV12-4 and TRBJ2-5; 8 bases map to TRBD1. This CDR3 contains 16 residues. Germline trimming cut 2 bases from V and 2 bases from J; bases unmatched to any gene: 7. The CDR3 loop is CASSLNPTGVQETQYF. CDR3 DNA sequence: TGTGCCAGCAGTTTAAACCCGACAGGGGTGCAAGAGACCCAGTACTTC.

The sample holds many counts of this clonotype. The chain combines TRBV3-1 with TRBJ1-2; 8 nucleotides match TRBD1. The V gene's germline CDR1 is LGHDT and CDR2 YNNKEL (reference sequence). Unmatched junction bases numbered 4, after V lost 2 bases and J lost 5 bases. The CDR3 runs 14 residues. In DNA form, the CDR3 reads TGTGCCAGCAGCCAACGCGACAGGGGATATGGCTACACCTTC. This translates into CASSQRDRGYGYTF.

This clonotype was counted only a few times. The chain carries TRBV27 and TRBJ2-7, with a possible D match to TRBD2 (7 bases). Germline V gene sequence: CDR1 MNHEY, CDR2 SMNVEV (reference sequence). V lost 8 bases to trimming and J lost 1 base, with 15 bases between them. The CDR3 is 14 residues long. CDR3 nucleotide sequence: TGTGCCAGCCGGCAGGGGAGGGCTTCCTACGAGCAGTACTTC. Translated, it gives CASRQGRASYEQYF.

This clonotype was observed a few times. The chain employs TRBV3-1 and TRBJ2-7; the D call may be TRBD1 or TRBD2 (6 bases each). CDR3 length: 12 amino acids. V dropped 10 bases and J dropped 5 bases, with 15 bases sitting between them. Germline assignment: CDR1 LGHDT and CDR2 YNNKEL (reference sequence). The CDR3 loop reads CAISAGQDEQYF. CDR3 DNA sequence: TGTGCCATCAGTGCGGGACAAGACGAGCAGTACTTC.

This clonotype was observed at least ten times. The chain recombines TRBV11-2 with TRBJ1-4; D is ambiguous. Germline assignment: CDR1 SGHAT and CDR2 FQNNGV. Trimming stripped 2 bases from V and 0 bases from J, with 10 bases between. There are 16 residues in the CDR3. The CDR3 reads CASSLTHTATNEKLFF. Here the CDR3 DNA reads TGTGCCAGCAGCTTAACACACACCGCAACTAATGAAAAACTGTTTTTT.

This clonotype was recorded a few times. The J gene is TRBJ2-5, the V gene TRBV4-1, with 12 nucleotides matching TRBD2. The CDR3 totals 17 residues. Trimming took 0 bases from V and 4 from J; bases not matched to a gene: 6. Per the germline V gene, CDR1 is MGHRA and CDR2 is YSYEKL. CDR3 DNA: TGCGCCAGCAGCCAAGACCCGGTACTAGCGGGAGGAGAGACCCAGTACTTC. Amino acids: CASSQDPVLAGGETQYF.

V usage is TRBV12-3 or TRBV12-4 and J usage is TRBJ1-2; 8 bases align to TRBD1. The CDR3 is 14 amino acids. V was clipped by 0 bases and J by 6 bases; unmatched bases: 3. CDR3 region: CASSLADRAHGYTF. CDR3 DNA: TGTGCCAGCAGTTTAGCGGACAGGGCCCATGGCTACACCTTC.

In its sample, this clonotype was seen many times. The CDR3 protein is CASSLLGREGSEQYF. DNA for the CDR3: TGTGCCAGCAGCTTATTGGGCAGGGAGGGCAGCGAGCAGTACTTC. The rearrangement joins TRBV11-2 to TRBJ2-7; TRBD2 agrees at 7 bases. Trimming removed 2 bases from V and 6 bases from J; junction bases left unmatched: 10. The CDR3 is 15 amino acids. CDR1 and CDR2 from the germline V gene are SGHAT and FQNNGV.

V is TRBV2 and J is TRBJ2-4; D possibly uses TRBD1 or TRBD2 (5 bases each). The CDR3 runs to 18 residues. Trimming removed 0 bases from V and 2 bases from J, with 17 bases in between. The V gene's germline CDR1 is SNHLY and CDR2 FYNNEI. CDR3 DNA sequence: TGTGCCAGCAGTGAAGCTCCGGGGATGGGGCGGTCCAAAAACATTCAGTACTTC. This sequence encodes CASSEAPGMGRSKNIQYF.

This clonotype was observed at least ten times. This rearrangement joins TRBV2 to TRBJ2-3; D might be TRBD1 (6 bases). This CDR3 region has 13 residues. Trimming took off 7 bases at V and 4 bases at J, with 12 bases between the two ends. Germline V gene data show CDR1 as SNHLY and CDR2 as FYNNEI. CDR3 loop: CASNQDRSDTQYF. The CDR3 region has the DNA TGTGCCAGCAACCAAGACAGGTCAGATACGCAGTATTTT.

This clonotype showed up many times. The chain carries TRBV27 and TRBJ2-7, with 9 bases aligning to TRBD2. CDR1 MNHEY and CDR2 SMNVEV come from the germline V gene (reference sequence). CDR3 length: 14 amino acids. Trimming at V came to 6 bases and at J to 4 bases, leaving 7 bases not matched to a gene. The CDR3 coding sequence is TGTGCCAGCAGGGTAGCGGGAGCGGGATACGAGCAGTACTTC. Translation: CASRVAGAGYEQYF.

This chain uses TRBV19 with TRBJ2-1, with TRBD2 matching 8 bases. The V and J ends lost 5 bases and 5 bases, in that order; junction bases with no gene match: 8. CDR3 size: 15 residues. CDR1 is LNHDA, CDR2 SQIVND, per germline (reference sequence). The CDR3 DNA reads TGTGCCAGTAGTTCCAGCGGGAGTAGAAACAATGAGCAGTTCTTC. Its protein is CASSSSGSRNNEQFF.

There are many counts of this clonotype. The genes are TRBV28 and TRBJ2-1, with 7 bases lining up with TRBD2. Looked up from germline, CDR1 is MDHEN and CDR2 is SYDVKM. V lost 4 bases and J lost 1; bases outside the gene matches: 7. The CDR3 covers 16 residues. CDR3 residues: CASSSTSAKSYNEQFF. The CDR3, as DNA: TGTGCCAGCAGTTCAACTAGCGCCAAGTCCTACAATGAGCAGTTCTTC.